This passage covers 27 T cell receptor beta chains from one sample sequenced in a study of blood T cell repertoires in COVID-19. TCRdb's table, derived via immunoSEQ multiplex PCR, lists solely in-frame clones and lacks some. The table has nearly 200,000 clones, 84% seen once; the top ten hold more than 4.5%. Sequences were obtained from peripheral blood. Receptors originate from a woman aged 70-85 years with active or convalescent COVID-19.

This chain uses TRBV9 with TRBJ2-1, with TRBD2 matching over 7 bases. Unmatched junction bases numbered 7, after V lost 6 bases and J lost 7 bases. This CDR3 is built from 13 residues. Per germline, CDR1 SGDLS and CDR2 YYNGEE. CDR3 nucleotides: TGTGCCAGCAACAAAATCGGGGGGAATGAGCAGTTCTTC. Its translation is CASNKIGGNEQFF.

The chain employs TRBV27 and TRBJ1-2, with D maybe TRBD1 (5 bases). CDR1 and CDR2 (germline): MNHEY, SMNVEV (reference sequence). The CDR3 sequence is 13 residues long. With 5 bases removed from V and 1 base from J, the gap between germline ends came to 8 bases. The CDR3 DNA is TGTGCCAGCAGTCCAGGGATTAACTATGGCTACACCTTC. It codes for CASSPGINYGYTF.

The V call is TRBV11-2, the J call TRBJ2-7; TRBD1 matches at 7 bases. Germline CDR1 reads SGHAT; CDR2 reads FQNNGV. V lost 7 bases to trimming and J lost 5 bases; unmatched junction nucleotides: 11. The CDR3 is made up of 14 amino acids. CDR3: CASTSSPGGDEQYF. CDR3 nucleotides: TGTGCCAGCACCTCCAGCCCAGGGGGAGACGAGCAGTACTTC.

This clone was seen only once. The chain employs TRBV6-1 and TRBJ1-2; D may be TRBD1 (5 bases). The germline V gene encodes CDR1 MNHNS and CDR2 SASEGT. CDR3 length: 13 amino acids. Trimming left V 3 bases short and J 8 bases short, with 13 bases between. CDR3 amino acids: CASSDFGGRGYTF. CDR3 coding DNA: TGTGCCAGCAGTGATTTTGGGGGGAGAGGCTACACCTTC.

This chain uses TRBV11-2 with TRBJ1-6; maybe TRBD1 (6 bases). Germline V gene sequence: CDR1 SGHAT, CDR2 FQNNGV. The CDR3 runs to 17 residues. V was trimmed by 5 bases and J by 6 bases, leaving 20 bases between them. CDR3 in amino acids: CASSPVPAGQLNSPLHF. The CDR3 bases are TGTGCCAGCAGCCCCGTCCCCGCAGGACAGCTTAATTCACCCCTCCACTTT.

This clone was detected once. This rearrangement joins TRBV6-1 to TRBJ2-3, with D possibly matching TRBD1 (6 bases). V was cut by 2 bases and J by 2 bases, with 17 bases left in between. This CDR3 contains 17 residues. Germline CDR1 MNHNS, CDR2 SASEGT. The CDR3 reads CASSERGPGHHTDTQYF. CDR3 sequence (DNA): TGTGCCAGCAGTGAAAGGGGCCCGGGACACCACACAGATACGCAGTATTTT.

The J gene is TRBJ1-5, the V gene TRBV27; D gene uncertain. Per the germline V gene, CDR1 is MNHEY and CDR2 is SMNVEV (reference sequence). The CDR3 runs 13 residues. Between the trimmed V and J ends, which lost 2 bases and 5 bases, there was a span of 7 bases. CDR3 DNA: TGTGCCAGCAGTTTAGGCAGATATCAGCCCCAGCATTTT. It specifies CASSLGRYQPQHF.

The genes are TRBV15 and TRBJ2-3; 12 bases are shared with TRBD2. V trimming: 6 bases; J trimming: 4 bases; junction bases outside the gene matches: 14. Germline assignment: CDR1 LNHNV and CDR2 YYDKDF (reference sequence). CDR3 length equals 18 residues. The CDR3, as DNA: TGTGCCACCAGTCCCCCCGGCCGGGCTAGCGGGAGGGCAGATACGCAGTATTTT. As protein: CATSPPGRASGRADTQYF.

V usage is TRBV2 and J usage is TRBJ2-7; 8 bases align to TRBD2. Germline V gene sequence: CDR1 SNHLY, CDR2 FYNNEI. The junction had 6 bases not matched to a gene; V was cut back by 2 bases and J by 0 bases. The CDR3 covers 16 residues. The CDR3: CASSEPLAGHSYEQYF. DNA of the CDR3: TGTGCCAGCAGTGAACCTCTAGCGGGCCACTCCTACGAGCAGTACTTC.

The rearrangement joins TRBV11-2 to TRBJ2-3, with 9 bases identical to TRBD1. The CDR3 spans 16 residues. Germline trimming cut 5 bases from V and 6 bases from J; bases unmatched to any gene: 12. Germline values: CDR1 SGHAT, CDR2 FQNNGV. The CDR3 coding sequence is TGTGCCAGCAGCCAGACCACAGGGGGCGCATGGGATACGCAGTATTTT. Its translation: CASSQTTGGAWDTQYF.

V gene TRBV19 combines with J gene TRBJ2-7, with 11 bases lining up with TRBD2. CDR1 and CDR2 (germline): LNHDA, SQIVND (reference sequence). The CDR3 totals 15 residues. The J segment lost 2 bases and the V segment lost 6 bases, leaving 6 bases of the junction unmatched. The CDR3 region is CASRPGTSGPYEQYF. CDR3 in DNA: TGTGCCAGTAGACCCGGGACTAGCGGCCCCTACGAGCAGTACTTC.

The genes are TRBV19 and TRBJ2-6; a possible D gene is TRBD2 (7 bases). V was clipped by 8 bases and J by 2 bases, with 19 bases between them. This CDR3 has 17 residues. Germline V gives CDR1 LNHDA, CDR2 SQIVND (reference sequence). CDR3 sequence (DNA): TGTGCCAGTCAGGGGAGGGCAGGCGCTCCTGGGGCCAACGTCCTGACTTTC. Translated: CASQGRAGAPGANVLTF.

The chain is built from TRBV18 and TRBJ2-1, with 7 positions matching TRBD1. Germline values: CDR1 KGHSH, CDR2 LQKENI. This CDR3 is 15 amino acids long. J lost 3 bases, V lost 4 bases, and 6 bases had no gene match. CDR3 DNA sequence: TGTGCCAGCTCACTTCAGACAGGGAACTACAATGAGCAGTTCTTC. Protein product: CASSLQTGNYNEQFF.

This chain connects TRBV19 to TRBJ2-2, with D hard to call. Germline-derived CDR1 and CDR2 are LNHDA and SQIVND (reference sequence). The CDR3 consists of 17 residues. Trimming left V 1 base short and J 1 base short, with 13 bases between. The CDR3 DNA reads TGTGCCAGTAGTATAGGGAGTTACGGTGTGAACACCGGGGAGCTGTTTTTT. Its translation: CASSIGSYGVNTGELFF.

The V gene is TRBV11-2, the J gene TRBJ2-7; TRBD2 matches at 11 bases. Germline assignment: CDR1 SGHAT and CDR2 FQNNGV. J gave up 4 bases and V 4 bases, and 3 bases lay outside the gene matches. The CDR3 has 14 amino acids. The CDR3 sequence is CASSYGTSGYEQYF. The CDR3 DNA sequence: TGTGCCAGCAGCTACGGGACTAGCGGATACGAGCAGTACTTC.

The V and J genes are TRBV27 and TRBJ2-7; TRBD1 agrees at 7 bases. The CDR3 has 14 amino acids. V shed 5 bases and J 0 bases; nucleotides not matched to a gene: 4. The germline V gene encodes CDR1 MNHEY and CDR2 SMNVEV (reference sequence). CDR3 DNA: TGTGCCAGCAGTCGGGACAGAATCTCCTACGAGCAGTACTTC. It encodes CASSRDRISYEQYF.

The chain joins TRBV11-2 to TRBJ2-1; a possible D gene is TRBD1 (6 bases). The CDR3 runs to 16 residues. V lost 0 bases to trimming and J lost 7 bases, with 16 bases between them. Germline V gives CDR1 SGHAT, CDR2 FQNNGV. CDR3 protein: CASSLDITGLKNEQFF. The CDR3 DNA sequence: TGTGCCAGCAGCTTAGATATAACAGGGCTGAAAAATGAGCAGTTCTTC.

This chain uses TRBV7-2 with TRBJ2-7; 9 nucleotides line up with TRBD1. Germline V gene data show CDR1 as SGHTA and CDR2 as FQGNSA. V lost 7 bases and J lost 8; bases outside the gene matches: 12. This CDR3 contains 14 residues. Here the CDR3 DNA reads TGTGCCAGCAACGACAGGGGGTACTCTTTCAAGCAGTACTTC. Translation gives CASNDRGYSFKQYF.

The chain has TRBV27 and TRBJ2-6; 9 bases are a match to TRBD2. This CDR3 region has 16 residues. Per germline, CDR1 MNHEY and CDR2 SMNVEV (reference sequence). V lost 9 bases to trimming and J lost 2 bases; unmatched junction nucleotides: 8. CDR3 in amino acids: CASSGIAGAGANVLTF. The CDR3 region has the DNA TGTGCCAGTTCGGGGATAGCGGGAGCTGGGGCCAACGTCCTGACTTTC.

V gene TRBV7-5 combines with J gene TRBJ2-1; the D call in the table, TRBD2, was not verified against the DNA. TRBV7-5 counts as a pseudogene. The CDR3 is made up of 13 amino acids. This chain's CDR3 is CVRSSRSYNEQFF. The DNA of the CDR3 is TGTGTCAGAAGCTCCCGTAGCTACAATGAGCAGTTCTTC.

This sequence joins TRBV27 and TRBJ2-7, with 7 bases lining up with TRBD1. The CDR3 length is 17 residues. The V and J ends lost 4 bases and 4 bases, in that order; junction bases with no gene match: 16. Germline-derived CDR1 and CDR2 are MNHEY and SMNVEV (reference sequence). The CDR3: CASSSTPRTGSGYEQYF. CDR3 DNA: TGTGCCAGCAGTTCGACACCCAGGACAGGCAGTGGGTACGAGCAGTACTTC.

V is TRBV9 and J is TRBJ2-3; 8 bases match TRBD2. Germline CDR1 is SGDLS and CDR2 is YYNGEE. CDR3 length equals 15 residues. Trimming at V came to 1 base and at J to 4 bases, leaving 5 bases not matched to a gene. The CDR3 protein is CASSVSGSRADTQYF. The CDR3 region has the DNA TGTGCCAGCAGCGTAAGCGGGAGTCGGGCAGATACGCAGTATTTT.

This chain connects TRBV27 to TRBJ1-5, with 9 bases matching TRBD1. The V segment lost 2 bases and the J segment 7 bases; nucleotides outside the gene matches: 6. This CDR3 has 15 residues. Germline CDR1 reads MNHEY; CDR2 reads SMNVEV (reference sequence). This chain's CDR3 is CASSLIQGARQPQHF. The CDR3 DNA sequence: TGTGCCAGCAGTTTAATACAGGGGGCGAGGCAGCCCCAGCATTTT.

This clone has just a few counts. V is TRBV5-1 and J is TRBJ2-2, with TRBD2 matching over 11 bases. Looked up from germline, CDR1 is SGHRS and CDR2 is YFSETQ. The J segment lost 2 bases and the V segment lost 4 bases, leaving 4 bases of the junction unmatched. The CDR3 runs 16 residues. The DNA of the CDR3 is TGCGCCAGCAGCCCGGGACTAGCGGTTAACACCGGGGAGCTGTTTTTT. Translated, it gives CASSPGLAVNTGELFF.

The V call is TRBV6-5, the J call TRBJ1-5; D possibly corresponds to TRBD1 (5 bases). Deletions cut 6 bases from V and 0 bases from J, with 9 bases between. Germline V gene sequence: CDR1 MNHEY, CDR2 SVGAGI. The CDR3 has 14 residues. CDR3 in DNA: TGTGCCAGCAGCCGGACATATAGCAATCAGCCCCAGCATTTT. It translates to CASSRTYSNQPQHF.

J is TRBJ1-2 and V is TRBV15, with D possibly matching TRBD1 (5 bases). This CDR3 is 13 amino acids long. From germline, CDR1 is LNHNV and CDR2 YYDKDF (reference sequence). V lost 0 bases and J lost 10, with 12 bases in between. The CDR3 sequence is CATSRDFGGDYTF. CDR3 DNA sequence: TGTGCCACCAGCAGAGACTTTGGGGGGGACTACACCTTC.

The chain carries TRBV4-1 and TRBJ2-7; 7 bases map to TRBD1. Germline V gene lookup returns CDR1 MGHRA and CDR2 YSYEKL. V lost 0 bases to trimming and J lost 2 bases; unmatched junction nucleotides: 10. The CDR3 is made up of 17 amino acids. The CDR3: CASSQEFTPGQTYEQYF. DNA for the CDR3: TGCGCCAGCAGCCAAGAGTTCACCCCGGGACAGACCTACGAGCAGTACTTC.